Listed here are 2 T cell receptor beta chains from one sample, sequenced in a study of blood T cell repertoires in COVID-19. Only in-frame clones appear in the TCRdb table, and some are missing; sequencing was by immunoSEQ multiplex PCR. The sample consists of 130,000 to 150,000 clones, around nine tenths of them appearing once. The sequencing sample was made of peripheral blood. Receptor source: a human donor in a cohort sampled during active COVID-19.

The gene calls are TRBV25-1 and TRBJ2-5; D uncertain. Germline CDR1 reads MGHDK; CDR2 reads SYGVNS. There are 14 residues in the CDR3. Trimming left V 10 bases short and J 1 base short, with 16 bases between. CDR3 in amino acids: CATRSDTSQETQYF. CDR3 DNA: TGTGCCACCAGAAGCGATACTTCCCAAGAGACCCAGTACTTC.

The genes are TRBV5-1 and TRBJ2-1, with 8 bases that match TRBD1. The CDR3 extends over 16 amino acids. In germline, CDR1 is SGHRS, CDR2 YFSETQ. V lost 7 bases to trimming and J lost 3 bases; unmatched junction nucleotides: 12. CDR3 nucleotide sequence: TGCGCCAGCGCCACCGGACAGGGCCCACTCTACAATGAGCAGTTCTTC. Its protein is CASATGQGPLYNEQFF.